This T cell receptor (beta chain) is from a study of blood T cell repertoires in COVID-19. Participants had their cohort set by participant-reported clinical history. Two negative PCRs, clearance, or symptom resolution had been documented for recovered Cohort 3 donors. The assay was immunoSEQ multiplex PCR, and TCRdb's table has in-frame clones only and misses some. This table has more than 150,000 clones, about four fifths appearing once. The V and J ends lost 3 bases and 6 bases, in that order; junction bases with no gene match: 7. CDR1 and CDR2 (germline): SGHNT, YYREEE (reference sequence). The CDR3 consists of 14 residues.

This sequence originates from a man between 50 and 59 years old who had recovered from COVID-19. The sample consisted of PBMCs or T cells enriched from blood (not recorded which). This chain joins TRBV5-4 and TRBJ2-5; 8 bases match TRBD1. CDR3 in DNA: TGTGCCAGCAGCTCCCAGGGGGCGGAAAAGACCCAGTACTTC. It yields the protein CASSSQGAEKTQYF.